The 15 T cell receptor beta chains reported below all come from one sample, sequenced in a study of blood T cell repertoires in COVID-19. Profiling relied on immunoSEQ multiplex PCR, and the TCRdb table lists in-frame clones only, not all of them. This sample has roughly 130,000 clones, with around 83% found just once. Sequenced: peripheral blood. Receptors were obtained from a woman in her forties or fifties with acute or convalescent COVID-19.

J is TRBJ2-3 and V is TRBV5-1; TRBD1 is a possible D gene (5 bases). Germline V CDR1 and CDR2: SGHRS, YFSETQ. This CDR3 has 15 amino acids. V lost 2 bases and J lost 0, with 10 bases in between. CDR3 coding DNA: TGCGCCAGCAGCTTTAAGGGGTCTAGCACAGATACGCAGTATTTT. As protein: CASSFKGSSTDTQYF.

The chain has TRBV6-2 or TRBV6-3 and TRBJ1-1; 8 nucleotides agree with TRBD1. The CDR3 length is 16 residues. CDR1 MNHEY and CDR2 SVGEGT come from the germline V gene. V was clipped by 6 bases and J by 5 bases; unmatched bases: 14. CDR3 residues: CASSSSWTGTATEAFF. CDR3 DNA: TGTGCCAGCAGCTCTTCATGGACAGGGACGGCGACTGAAGCTTTCTTT.

V gene TRBV2 combines with J gene TRBJ1-3, with 8 nucleotides matching TRBD1. Germline trimming cut 6 bases from V and 5 bases from J; bases unmatched to any gene: 6. The CDR3 runs to 14 residues. Germline V lookup: CDR1 SNHLY, CDR2 FYNNEI. CDR3 coding DNA: TGTGCCAGCAGAGGACAGGGAGGGAGAAACACCATATATTTT. Protein product: CASRGQGGRNTIYF. The entire variable domain, with the rest obtained from reference TRBV2 and TRBJ1-3, is as follows: EPEVTQTPSHQVTQMGQEVILRCVPISNHLYFYWYRQILGQKVEFLVSFYNNEISEKSEIFDDQFSVERPDGSNFTLKIRSTKLEDSAMYFCASRGQGGRNTIYFGEGSWLTVV.

V gene TRBV3-1 (or the pseudogene TRBV3-2) combines with J gene TRBJ2-2; 7 nucleotides line up with TRBD2. This CDR3 comprises 15 residues. Germline CDR1 and CDR2: LGHDT and YNNKEL (reference sequence). With 7 bases clipped from V and 0 bases from J, the junction kept 5 bases outside the gene matches. CDR3 in amino acids: CASTWGGSNTGELFF. In DNA, the CDR3 is TGTGCCAGCACGTGGGGGGGATCGAACACCGGGGAGCTGTTTTTT.

J is TRBJ1-1 and V is TRBV5-4, with D tentatively TRBD1 (5 bases). The CDR3 length is 17 residues. Germline V gene data show CDR1 as SGHNT and CDR2 as YYREEE (reference sequence). The V end was cut by 4 bases, the J end by 1 base, with 20 bases between. The CDR3 region has the DNA TGTGCCAGCAGCAATTCCCGGCACAGGTCCGCGAACACTGAAGCTTTCTTT. Encoded protein: CASSNSRHRSANTEAFF.

V gene TRBV5-1 combines with J gene TRBJ2-2, with 14 positions matching TRBD2. CDR3 length equals 16 residues. Germline values: CDR1 SGHRS, CDR2 YFSETQ. The V segment lost 3 bases and the J segment 6 bases; nucleotides outside the gene matches: 4. The CDR3 nucleotides read TGCGCCAGCAGCTCGAGGACTAGCGGGGGGTCCGGGGAGCTGTTTTTT. Protein sequence: CASSSRTSGGSGELFF. Combining the CDR3 with reference TRBV5-1 and TRBJ2-2 gives the whole variable domain KAGVTQTPRYLIKTRGQQVTLSCSPISGHRSVSWYQQTPGQGLQFLFEYFSETQRNKGNFPGRFSGRQFSNSRSEMNVSTLELGDSALYLCASSSRTSGGSGELFFGEGSRLTVL.

The rearrangement links TRBV5-1 to TRBJ2-1; possible D gene TRBD2, 5 bases. Per germline, CDR1 SGHRS and CDR2 YFSETQ. This CDR3 has 15 residues. V was trimmed by 4 bases and J by 6 bases, leaving 17 bases between them. The DNA for the CDR3 is TGCGCCAGCAGCCCGGGGAGATATGACTTCAATGAGCAGTTCTTC. It translates to CASSPGRYDFNEQFF.

The J gene is TRBJ1-1, the V gene TRBV15; no clear D gene. The germline CDR1 and CDR2 sequences are LNHNV and YYDKDF (reference sequence). The CDR3 totals 15 residues. The ends were cut back, 1 base at V and 0 bases at J, with 9 bases in the middle. In DNA form, the CDR3 reads TGTGCCACCAGCAGAGGGCGCGGTATGAACACTGAAGCTTTCTTT. It specifies CATSRGRGMNTEAFF.

This clone has more than one count but fewer than ten. The V and J genes are TRBV7-8 and TRBJ2-7, with D perhaps TRBD1 (6 bases). This CDR3 comprises 16 residues. Trimming removed 0 bases at V and 0 bases at J, with 12 bases between. The germline gives CDR1 SGHVS, CDR2 FQNEAQ. The CDR3 sequence is CASSLAGAVVSYEQYF. CDR3 DNA sequence: TGTGCCAGCAGCTTAGCGGGGGCCGTCGTCTCCTACGAGCAGTACTTC.

V is TRBV6-1 and J is TRBJ1-5; no clear D. V was clipped by 4 bases and J by 2 bases, with 15 bases between them. This CDR3 contains 16 residues. From germline, CDR1 is MNHNS and CDR2 SASEGT. The CDR3 sequence: CASSGQGWAGNQPQHF. In DNA, the CDR3 is TGTGCCAGCAGTGGACAAGGTTGGGCTGGCAATCAGCCCCAGCATTTT.

V usage is TRBV6-6 and J usage is TRBJ2-7; 12 bases align to TRBD1. Germline assignment: CDR1 MNHNY and CDR2 SVGAGI (reference sequence). CDR3 length: 15 residues. The V segment lost 8 bases and the J segment 4 bases; nucleotides outside the gene matches: 9. The CDR3 DNA is TGTGCCAGCGTCACCGGGACAGGGGGCGGGTACGAGCAGTACTTC. It specifies CASVTGTGGGYEQYF.

This clone was detected only once. The chain's CDR3 is CASSVFGPFHSDNEQFF. In DNA form, the CDR3 reads TGTGCCAGCAGCGTGTTCGGTCCTTTCCATTCCGACAATGAGCAGTTCTTC. The V and J genes are TRBV3-1 (or the pseudogene TRBV3-2) and TRBJ2-1, with D hard to call. The CDR3 spans 17 residues. Germline lookup yields CDR1 LGHDT and CDR2 YNNKEL (reference sequence). Trimming shortened V by 5 bases and J by 5 bases, and 22 bases separated the two germline ends.

This rearrangement joins TRBV6-1 to TRBJ1-6; no definite D call. Trimming cost V 3 bases and J 0 bases, with 3 bases left between them. CDR3 length: 14 amino acids. Germline CDR1 MNHNS, CDR2 SASEGT. CDR3 amino acids: CASSESSYNSPLHF. The CDR3 nucleotides are TGTGCCAGCAGTGAGAGCTCCTATAATTCACCCCTCCACTTT.

V usage is TRBV4-1 and J usage is TRBJ2-3; 12 bases map to TRBD2. With V trimmed by 0 bases and J by 6 bases, 10 bases remained unmatched. Germline CDR1 MGHRA, CDR2 YSYEKL. CDR3 length: 18 residues. The CDR3 DNA sequence: TGCGCCAGCAGCCAAGACGCCCTAGCGGGGGGGCAGGCCGATACGCAGTATTTT. It translates to CASSQDALAGGQADTQYF.

This clone was observed once. The chain uses TRBV9 and TRBJ2-3; 16 bases match TRBD2. The J segment lost 0 bases and the V segment lost 2 bases, leaving 6 bases of the junction unmatched. The CDR3 is 19 residues long. CDR1 and CDR2 (germline): SGDLS, YYNGEE. As DNA, the CDR3 is TGTGCCAGCAGCGTCGGGACTAGCGGGGGGGCGGTCAGCACAGATACGCAGTATTTT. Translated: CASSVGTSGGAVSTDTQYF.